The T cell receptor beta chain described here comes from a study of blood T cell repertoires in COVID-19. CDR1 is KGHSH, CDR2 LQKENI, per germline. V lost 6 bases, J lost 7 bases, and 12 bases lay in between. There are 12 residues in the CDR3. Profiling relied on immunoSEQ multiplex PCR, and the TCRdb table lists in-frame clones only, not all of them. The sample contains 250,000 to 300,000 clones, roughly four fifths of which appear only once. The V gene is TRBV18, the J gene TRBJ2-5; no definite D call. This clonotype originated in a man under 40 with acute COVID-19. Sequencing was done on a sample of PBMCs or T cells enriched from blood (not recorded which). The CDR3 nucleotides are TGTGCCAGCTCGGATGGGCCCGGGACCCAGTACTTC. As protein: CASSDGPGTQYF.